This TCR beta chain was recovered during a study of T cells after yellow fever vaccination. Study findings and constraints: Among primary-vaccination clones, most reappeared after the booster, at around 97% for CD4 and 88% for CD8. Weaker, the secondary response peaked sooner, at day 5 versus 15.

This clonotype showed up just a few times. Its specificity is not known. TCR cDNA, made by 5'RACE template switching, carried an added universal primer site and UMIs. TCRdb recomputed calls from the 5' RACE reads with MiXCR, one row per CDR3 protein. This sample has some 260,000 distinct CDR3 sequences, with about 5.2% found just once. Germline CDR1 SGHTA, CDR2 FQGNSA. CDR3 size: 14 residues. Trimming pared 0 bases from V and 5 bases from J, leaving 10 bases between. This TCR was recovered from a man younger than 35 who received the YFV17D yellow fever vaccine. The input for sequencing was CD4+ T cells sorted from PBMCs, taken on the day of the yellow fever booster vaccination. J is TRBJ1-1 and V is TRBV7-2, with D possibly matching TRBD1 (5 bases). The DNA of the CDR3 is TGTGCCAGCAGCTTAGCCCGGGACGCGACTGAAGCTTTCTTT. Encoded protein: CASSLARDATEAFF. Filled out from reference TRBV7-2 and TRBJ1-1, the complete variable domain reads GAGVSQSPSNKVTEKGKDVELRCDPISGHTALYWYRQSLGQGLEFLIYFQGNSAPDKSGLPSDRFSAERTGGSVSTLTIQRTQQEDSAVYLCASSLARDATEAFFGQGTRLTVV.